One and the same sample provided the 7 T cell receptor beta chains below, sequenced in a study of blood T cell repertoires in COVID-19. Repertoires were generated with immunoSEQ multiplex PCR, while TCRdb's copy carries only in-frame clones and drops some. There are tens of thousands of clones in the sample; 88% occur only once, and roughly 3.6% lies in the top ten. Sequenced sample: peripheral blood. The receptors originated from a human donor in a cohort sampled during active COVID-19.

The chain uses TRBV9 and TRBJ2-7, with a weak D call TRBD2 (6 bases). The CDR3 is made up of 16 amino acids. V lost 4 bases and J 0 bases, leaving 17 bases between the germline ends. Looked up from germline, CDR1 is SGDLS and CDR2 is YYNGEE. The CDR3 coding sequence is TGTGCCAGCAGCCCGGGACTTTCCCCAAGCTCCTACGAGCAGTACTTC. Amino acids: CASSPGLSPSSYEQYF.

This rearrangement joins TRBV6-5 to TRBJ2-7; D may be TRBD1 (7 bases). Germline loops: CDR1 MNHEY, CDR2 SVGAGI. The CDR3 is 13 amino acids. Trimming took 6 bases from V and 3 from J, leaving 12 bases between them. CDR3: CASRRDRDYEQYF. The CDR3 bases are TGTGCCAGCAGGCGGGACAGAGACTACGAGCAGTACTTC.

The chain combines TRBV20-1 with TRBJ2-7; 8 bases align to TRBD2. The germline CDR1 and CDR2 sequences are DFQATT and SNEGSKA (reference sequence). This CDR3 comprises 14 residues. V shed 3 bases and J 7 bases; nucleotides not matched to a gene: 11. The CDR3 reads CSASLLADGGEQYF. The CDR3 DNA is TGCAGTGCTAGTTTACTAGCGGACGGGGGAGAGCAGTACTTC.

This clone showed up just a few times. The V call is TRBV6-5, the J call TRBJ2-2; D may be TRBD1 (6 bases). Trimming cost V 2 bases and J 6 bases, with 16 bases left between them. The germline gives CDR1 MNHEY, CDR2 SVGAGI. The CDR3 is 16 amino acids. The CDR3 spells CASSYEWGPFPGELFF. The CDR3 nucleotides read TGTGCCAGCAGTTACGAGTGGGGGCCCTTCCCCGGGGAGCTGTTTTTT.

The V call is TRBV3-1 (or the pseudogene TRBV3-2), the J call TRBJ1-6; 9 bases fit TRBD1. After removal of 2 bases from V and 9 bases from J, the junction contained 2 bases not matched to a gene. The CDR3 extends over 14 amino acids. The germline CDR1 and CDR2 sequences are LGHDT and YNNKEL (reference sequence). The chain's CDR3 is CASSQTGGGSPLHF. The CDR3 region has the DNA TGTGCCAGCAGCCAAACAGGGGGCGGTTCACCCCTCCACTTT.

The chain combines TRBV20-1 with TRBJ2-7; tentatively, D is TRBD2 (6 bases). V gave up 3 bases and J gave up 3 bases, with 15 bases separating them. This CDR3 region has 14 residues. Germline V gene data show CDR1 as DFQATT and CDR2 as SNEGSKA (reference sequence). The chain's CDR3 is CSASSGRLSYEQYF. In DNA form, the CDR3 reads TGCAGTGCTAGTTCGGGGAGGTTAAGCTACGAGCAGTACTTC.

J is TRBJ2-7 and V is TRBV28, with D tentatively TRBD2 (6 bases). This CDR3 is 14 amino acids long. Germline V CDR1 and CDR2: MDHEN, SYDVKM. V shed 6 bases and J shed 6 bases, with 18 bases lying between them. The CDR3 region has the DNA TGTGCCAGCAGCCCGGGAGATAAGCGCTCCGAGCAGTACTTC. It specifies CASSPGDKRSEQYF.